The TCR beta chain under discussion was sequenced for a study of T cell responses to AZD1222 COVID-19 vaccine. Study outcomes and limitations: Variant regions that are unmutated are reportedly the target of nearly half of spike-specific TCRs. Females outnumbered males among donors, who were mostly white British; clonal diversity was possibly underestimated.

Germline V CDR1 and CDR2: SGHRS, YFSETQ. V lost 1 base and J lost 4, with 8 bases in between. The CDR3 extends over 13 amino acids. About this clone itself: The antigen remains undetermined.

The protocol was immunoSEQ multiplex PCR, while the TCRdb copy is restricted to in-frame clones and leaves out a portion. The sample shows about 160,000 clones, more than 80% of them seen only once. The chain couples TRBV5-1 to TRBJ1-2, with D possibly matching TRBD1 (5 bases). The sequences come from peripheral blood, collected 28 days after the second AZD1222 dose. This sequence originates from an adult who received the AZD1222 COVID-19 vaccine. The CDR3 reads CASSLNRPYGYTF. The CDR3 DNA sequence: TGCGCCAGCAGCTTGAACAGGCCCTATGGCTACACCTTC.